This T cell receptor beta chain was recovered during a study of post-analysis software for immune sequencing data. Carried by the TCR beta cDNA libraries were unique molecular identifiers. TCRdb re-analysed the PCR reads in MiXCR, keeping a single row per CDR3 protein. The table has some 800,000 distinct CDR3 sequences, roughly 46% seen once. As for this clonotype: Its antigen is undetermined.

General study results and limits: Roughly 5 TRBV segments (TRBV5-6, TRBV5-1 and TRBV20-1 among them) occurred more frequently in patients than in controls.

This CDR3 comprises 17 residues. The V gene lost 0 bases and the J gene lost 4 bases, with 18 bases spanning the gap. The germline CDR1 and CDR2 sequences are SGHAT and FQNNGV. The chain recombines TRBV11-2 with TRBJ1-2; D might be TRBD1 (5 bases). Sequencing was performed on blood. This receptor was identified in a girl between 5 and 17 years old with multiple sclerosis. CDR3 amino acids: CASSLEGRASAFYGYTF. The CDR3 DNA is TGTGCCAGCAGCTTAGAGGGCAGGGCGAGTGCTTTCTATGGCTACACCTTC.